This TCR beta chain was sequenced during a study of blood T cells in healthy people across ages. A sample-barcoded 5' primer and a J-beta primer mix were used in a second PCR of roughly 7 to 12 cycles. TCRdb re-analysed the 5' RACE reads in MiXCR, keeping a single row per CDR3 protein. The data show 1,100,000 or so distinct CDR3 sequences, with around 43% seen just once and about 19% held by the top ten. This CDR3 contains 15 residues. V lost 5 bases to trimming and J lost 0 bases, with 13 bases between them. Germline values: CDR1 SSHAT, CDR2 FNYEAQ (reference sequence). The sample taken for sequencing was blood. The rearrangement joins TRBV7-7 to TRBJ1-2; no definite D call. The origin of this receptor is a woman aged 55-70 years in good health. The CDR3 DNA is TGTGCCAGCAGCCCTCCGGCCCAGACTAACTATGGCTACACCTTC. Protein: CASSPPAQTNYGYTF.